This TCR beta chain was sequenced for a study of shared clonotypes between healthy human individuals. As concerns this clone: Antigen specificity is unknown.

CD4+ cells underwent separation, giving CD45RA+ naive and CD45RA-negative memory subsets. This table comes from immunoSEQ multiplex PCR, and its TCRdb copy is limited to in-frame clones, with some not included. The sample lists about 2.3 million clones; around 90% were seen once. V gave up 0 bases and J gave up 0 bases, with 9 bases separating them. Germline V lookup: CDR1 KGHSH, CDR2 LQKENI. CDR3 length: 16 amino acids. Study-wide results and limits: Despite large depth, sorted-subset datasets appeared incompletely sequenced. Sharing of clonotypes among donors was expected to vary with sequencing depth. It was the non-shared clonotypes that had lower generation probabilities than clonotypes shared by all four donors.

This sequence originates from a man aged 18-30 years in good health. Some clones in this sample may be carry-over from other donors' samples. The V and J genes are TRBV18 and TRBJ1-5; D possibly corresponds to TRBD1 (5 bases). The sample consisted of naive CD4+ T cells from PBMCs. Documented subset: CD45RA+ positively selected. CDR3 region: CASSPPRGNSNQPQHF. The CDR3 bases are TGTGCCAGCTCACCACCTCGGGGGAATAGCAATCAGCCCCAGCATTTT.